These 3 T cell receptor beta chains share one sample of origin, sequenced in a study of shared clonotypes between healthy human individuals. Libraries were prepared by immunoSEQ multiplex PCR; TCRdb keeps only in-frame clonotypes and omits some of them. The sample consists of about 1.1 million clones, 75% to 85% of them appearing once. Sequencing input: memory CD4+ T cells from PBMCs. As for subset: CD45RA-negative fraction. Source of these receptors: a man between 18 and 29 years old in good health. Some clones in this sample may be carry-over from other donors' samples.

The rearrangement links TRBV30 to TRBJ1-6, with 7 bases fitting TRBD1. Germline-derived CDR1 and CDR2 are GTSNPN and SVGIG (reference sequence). CDR3 length equals 16 residues. J lost 4 bases, V lost 3 bases, and 9 bases had no gene match. The CDR3, as DNA: TGTGCCTGGAGCCCCGAGCGACAGGGTTATAATTCACCCCTCCACTTT. It encodes CAWSPERQGYNSPLHF.

The chain links TRBV5-1 to TRBJ1-2, with D possibly TRBD1 on 6 matching bases. The V end lost 0 bases, the J end lost 8 bases, and 11 bases lay between the germline ends. The CDR3 runs 13 residues. Germline V CDR1 and CDR2: SGHRS, YFSETQ. The chain's CDR3 is CASSLEGGRGYTF. CDR3 nucleotides: TGCGCCAGCAGCTTGGAAGGGGGACGAGGCTACACCTTC.

This clone was counted only a few times. The rearrangement uses TRBV30 and TRBJ1-5, with D perhaps matching TRBD1 (6 bases). Germline V CDR1 and CDR2: GTSNPN, SVGIG (reference sequence). V lost 2 bases, J lost 15 bases, and 17 bases lay in between. This CDR3 is built from 12 residues. The CDR3 bases are TGTGCCTGGAGTTCGCAGGGGCAGATACGGCATTTT. This translates into CAWSSQGQIRHF.